Listed below are T cell receptor beta chains from one sample, sequenced in a study of T-cell reconstitution after alpha-beta-depleted transplantation in children. One entry per CDR3 protein results from TCRdb running MiXCR on the PCR reads. This sample has some 450,000 distinct CDR3 sequences, with approximately 41% found just once. The sequencing used PBMCs, collected before TCRalphabeta/CD19-depleted stem cell transplant. Receptors originate from a girl aged 2 to 10 with aplastic anemia, due to receive a stem cell transplant. Each CDR3 is given with its conserved first and last residue. A D gene is named only where the DNA matches it firmly. Not every row has a clone size; where given, it reads once, few, many or a size class.

size,J,D,V,CDR3,DNA
NA,TRBJ1-3,TRBD1,TRBV9,CASSSVDRGLGNTIYF,TGTGCCAGCAGCTCCGTCGACAGGGGGCTTGGAAACACCATATATTTT
once,TRBJ2-3,NA,TRBV20-1,CSARKLAIFTDTQYF,TGCAGTGCTAGGAAACTAGCTATTTTCACAGATACGCAGTATTTT
NA,TRBJ1-1,NA,TRBV20-1,CSALQGMNTEAFF,TGCAGTGCCTTACAGGGTATGAACACTGAAGCTTTCTTT
NA,TRBJ2-1,TRBD2,TRBV7-8,CASSYLAGAQNEQFF,TGTGCCAGCAGCTACCTAGCGGGAGCCCAAAATGAGCAGTTCTTC
NA,TRBJ2-1,TRBD2,TRBV4-1,CASSHVSGTSDPRQFF,TGCGCCAGCAGCCACGTCAGCGGGACTAGCGACCCGCGGCAGTTCTTC
NA,TRBJ2-2,TRBD2,TRBV5-5,CASSPGTSRNTGELFF,TGTGCCAGCAGCCCGGGGACTAGTCGTAACACCGGGGAGCTGTTTTTT
many,TRBJ1-1,NA,TRBV6-1,CASSAPTTRGHGAFF,TGTGCCAGCAGTGCACCGACCACACGGGGGCATGGAGCTTTCTTT
NA,TRBJ1-1,NA,TRBV20-1,CRENRGHTEAFF,TGCAGGGAAAATAGAGGCCACACTGAAGCTTTCTTT
many,TRBJ2-5,NA,TRBV12-3/TRBV12-4,CASSLIRKQETQYF,TGTGCCAGCAGTTTAATTAGGAAACAAGAGACCCAGTACTTC
NA,TRBJ2-3,NA,TRBV20-1,CSARELESITDTQYF,TGCAGTGCTAGGGAACTAGAATCGATCACAGATACGCAGTATTTT
NA,TRBJ1-2,TRBD1,TRBV29-1,CSVDRGSHYGYTF,TGCAGCGTTGACAGGGGGAGTCATTATGGCTACACCTTC
few,TRBJ2-7,NA,TRBV7-6,CASSLKEDYEQYF,TGTGCCAGCAGCTTAAAGGAGGACTACGAGCAGTACTTC
NA,TRBJ2-1,TRBD2,TRBV11-1,CASSSPRLASHEQFF,TGTGCCAGCAGCTCCCCTCGACTAGCATCCCATGAGCAGTTCTTC
few,TRBJ1-2,NA,TRBV28,CASTPSGVSYGYTF,TGTGCCAGCACCCCATCAGGGGTGAGCTATGGCTACACCTTC
NA,TRBJ1-5,NA,TRBV19,CASSAYQGRNRNQPQHF,TGTGCCAGTAGTGCGTACCAGGGAAGGAATCGCAATCAGCCCCAGCATTTT
NA,TRBJ2-1,TRBD2,TRBV9,CASSVGVAGVGEQFF,TGTGCCAGCAGCGTAGGGGTAGCGGGGGTGGGTGAGCAGTTCTTC
NA,TRBJ2-7,NA,TRBV7-3,CASTLNGDTYEQYF,TGTGCCAGCACCCTAAACGGCGATACCTACGAGCAGTACTTC
NA,TRBJ2-1,NA,TRBV5-6,CASSPLNGVYNEQFF,TGTGCCAGCAGCCCTCTAAACGGGGTTTACAATGAGCAGTTCTTC
NA,TRBJ2-5,NA,TRBV12-3/TRBV12-4,CASSLATPRGTQYF,TGTGCCAGCAGTTTAGCGACCCCTCGGGGGACCCAGTACTTC
few,TRBJ2-1,TRBD2,TRBV19,CASSIGLAGGMNEQFF,TGTGCCAGTAGTATAGGACTAGCGGGAGGAATGAATGAGCAGTTCTTC
many,TRBJ2-1,NA,TRBV20-1,CSAKFGNIFYEQFF,TGCAGTGCGAAGTTCGGGAATATTTTCTATGAGCAGTTCTTC
NA,TRBJ2-2,TRBD2,TRBV28,CASPQRLAGDYAGELFF,TGTGCCAGCCCCCAGAGACTAGCGGGAGATTATGCCGGGGAGCTGTTTTTT
NA,TRBJ1-2,NA,TRBV7-2,CASTEGLGYTF,TGTGCCAGCACCGAAGGACTGGGCTACACCTTC
once,TRBJ2-7,TRBD2,TRBV20-1,CSALRLAGTYEQYF,TGCAGTGCTTTACGACTAGCGGGGACCTACGAGCAGTACTTC
many,TRBJ2-5,NA,TRBV4-1,CASSQEGRGRRETQYF,TGCGCCAGCAGCCAAGAAGGCCGGGGAAGGAGGGAGACCCAGTACTTC
NA,TRBJ2-7,TRBD1,TRBV7-2,CASSLGYGDRGYEQYF,TGTGCCAGCAGCTTGGGGTACGGGGACAGGGGGTACGAGCAGTACTTC
NA,TRBJ2-3,NA,TRBV28,CASSLLATTDTQYF,TGTGCCAGCAGTTTACTAGCGACGACAGATACGCAGTATTTT
many,TRBJ2-1,NA,TRBV20-1,CSAHSGRFDDEQFF,TGCAGTGCCCACTCAGGGAGGTTTGACGATGAGCAGTTCTTC
many,TRBJ2-4,NA,TRBV2,CARAARDTNIQYF,TGTGCCAGGGCGGCCAGAGACACAAACATTCAGTACTTC
many,TRBJ1-2,NA,TRBV20-1,CSARPPGEAYGYTF,TGCAGTGCTAGACCTCCGGGGGAGGCCTATGGCTACACCTTC
few,TRBJ1-1,NA,TRBV7-9,CASSLATGMNTEAFF,TGTGCCAGCAGCTTAGCGACGGGGATGAACACTGAAGCTTTCTTT
many,TRBJ2-1,NA,TRBV28,CASSPGQGVWALHNEQFF,TGTGCCAGCAGCCCCGGGCAGGGAGTATGGGCACTACACAATGAGCAGTTCTTC
many,TRBJ2-1,TRBD2,TRBV5-1,CASSLAGGINEQFF,TGCGCCAGCAGCTTAGCGGGAGGAATCAATGAGCAGTTCTTC
NA,TRBJ2-6,NA,TRBV10-3,CAISEIRGITGANVLTF,TGTGCCATCAGTGAAATCAGGGGAATCACTGGGGCCAACGTCCTGACTTTC
many,TRBJ2-1,NA,TRBV20-1,CSAKYSFNEQFF,TGCAGTGCTAAGTATAGCTTTAATGAGCAGTTCTTC
many,TRBJ2-3,NA,TRBV5-1,CASSWWERTDTQYF,TGCGCCAGCAGTTGGTGGGAGCGCACAGATACGCAGTATTTT
NA,TRBJ2-1,NA,TRBV7-8,CASSRTHNEQFF,TGTGCCAGCAGCCGGACGCATAATGAGCAGTTCTTC
NA,TRBJ2-3,NA,TRBV5-6,CASSSGTGWSTDTQYF,TGTGCCAGCAGTTCCGGTACGGGGTGGAGCACAGATACGCAGTATTTT
NA,TRBJ2-1,NA,TRBV29-1,CSVVTSNFNEQFF,TGCAGCGTTGTGACATCTAATTTCAATGAGCAGTTCTTC
few,TRBJ2-2,NA,TRBV5-1,CASRGDISSGELFF,TGCGCCAGCAGGGGGGACATCTCGTCCGGGGAGCTGTTTTTT
NA,TRBJ2-7,NA,TRBV30,CAWSGSNEQYF,TGTGCCTGGAGTGGGTCAAACGAGCAGTACTTC
NA,TRBJ1-6,NA,TRBV20-1,CSARSEGPYNSPLHF,TGCAGTGCTAGAAGCGAGGGCCCCTATAATTCACCCCTCCACTTT
few,TRBJ2-1,TRBD2,TRBV29-1,CSVEHPGLTRNEQFF,TGCAGCGTTGAACATCCGGGACTAACACGCAATGAGCAGTTCTTC
NA,TRBJ2-7,NA,TRBV30,CAWSDGFHEQYF,TGTGCCTGGTCGGACGGTTTCCACGAGCAGTACTTC
NA,TRBJ2-1,TRBD2,TRBV11-3,CASSRTSGRRNEQFF,TGTGCCAGCAGTCGGACTAGCGGGAGGCGTAATGAGCAGTTCTTC
few,TRBJ1-2,NA,TRBV7-2,CASSSTYYGYTF,TGTGCCAGCAGCTCAACCTATTATGGCTACACCTTC
NA,TRBJ2-5,NA,TRBV3-1,CASSLQRGGGRSQETQYF,TGTGCCAGCAGCCTTCAAAGGGGCGGCGGAAGATCTCAAGAGACCCAGTACTTC
NA,TRBJ2-7,NA,TRBV28,CASSLLRREQYF,TGTGCCAGCAGTTTATTGAGGCGCGAGCAGTACTTC
NA,TRBJ2-5,NA,TRBV6-1,CASSDLGGGRTQYF,TGTGCCAGCAGCGACCTGGGGGGCGGCAGGACCCAGTACTTC
few,TRBJ2-1,NA,TRBV20-1,CSAIMPPYNEQFF,TGCAGTGCTATAATGCCTCCGTACAATGAGCAGTTCTTC
NA,TRBJ2-2,NA,TRBV20-1,CSAWKGLDGELFF,TGCAGTGCCTGGAAGGGGCTTGACGGGGAGCTGTTTTTT
NA,TRBJ1-2,TRBD1,TRBV20-1,CSVPTGPLGGYTF,TGCAGTGTCCCGACAGGGCCTTTAGGGGGCTACACCTTC